The 12 T cell receptor beta chains below were found in one sample sequenced in a study of cytomegalovirus exposure and HLA in healthy donors. PCR was performed using 60 Vbeta and 13 Jbeta primers. Measured with immunoSEQ multiplex PCR; TCRdb has only the in-frame clones, and not every one. The sample has 150,000 to 200,000 clones, around four fifths seen once. Sequencing was performed on PBMCs. All receptors derive from a female donor in good health and CMV-seronegative.

A single count supports this clone. The rearrangement links TRBV7-9 to TRBJ1-5; maybe TRBD1 (5 bases). V lost 5 bases, J lost 9 bases, and 8 bases lay in between. Germline loops: CDR1 SEHNR, CDR2 FQNEAQ (reference sequence). This CDR3 region has 11 residues. The CDR3 region has the DNA TGTGCCAGCAGCCTCCAGGGGCCCCAGCATTTT. As protein: CASSLQGPQHF.

This chain links TRBV7-8 with TRBJ2-3; a weak D match, TRBD1 (5 bases). Trimming took 1 base from V and 1 from J, leaving 12 bases between them. The CDR3 sequence is 16 residues long. Germline V gene data show CDR1 as SGHVS and CDR2 as FQNEAQ. The CDR3 nucleotides read TGTGCCAGCAGCTTAGAAGGCAGGGTCCGCACAGATACGCAGTATTTT. It is translated as CASSLEGRVRTDTQYF.

The chain carries TRBV5-4 and TRBJ1-6; D is undetermined. The CDR3 covers 15 residues. Trimming shortened V by 2 bases and J by 0 bases, and 6 bases separated the two germline ends. Germline V gene lookup returns CDR1 SGHNT and CDR2 YYREEE (reference sequence). In DNA, the CDR3 is TGTGCCAGCAGCTTATTCAGCTCCTATAATTCACCCCTCCACTTT. This gives the protein CASSLFSSYNSPLHF.

This clone appeared a single time. V usage is TRBV7-9 and J usage is TRBJ2-5; 10 positions match TRBD2. This CDR3 spans 17 amino acids. J lost 5 bases, V lost 0 bases, and 9 bases had no gene match. In germline, CDR1 is SEHNR, CDR2 FQNEAQ (reference sequence). The CDR3 reads CASSLASSGRAVETQYF. Here the CDR3 DNA reads TGTGCCAGCAGCTTAGCGTCTAGCGGGAGAGCGGTTGAGACCCAGTACTTC.

This rearrangement joins TRBV27 to TRBJ1-1; 8 positions agree with TRBD1. The junction had 6 bases not matched to a gene; V was cut back by 7 bases and J by 5 bases. CDR1 MNHEY and CDR2 SMNVEV come from the germline V gene (reference sequence). The CDR3 spans 13 residues. The CDR3 DNA is TGTGCCAGCACCTCCTACAGGGGGACTGAAGCTTTCTTT. This encodes CASTSYRGTEAFF.

The chain employs TRBV6-6 and TRBJ2-2; TRBD2 aligns across 9 bases. The CDR3 has 16 residues. The germline V gene encodes CDR1 MNHNY and CDR2 SVGAGI (reference sequence). V trimming: 2 bases; J trimming: 5 bases; junction bases outside the gene matches: 6. The CDR3 nucleotides are TGTGCCAGCAGTTACGAGGCGGGGGGGGAAACCGGGGAGCTGTTTTTT. Protein sequence: CASSYEAGGETGELFF.

The genes are TRBV4-3 and TRBJ2-7, with 7 bases that match TRBD1. Trimming took 2 bases from V and 2 from J; bases not matched to a gene: 6. Germline V gene lookup returns CDR1 LGHNA and CDR2 YSLEER. The CDR3 length is 15 residues. The CDR3 protein is CASSQSSQGAYEQYF. Here the CDR3 DNA reads TGCGCCAGCAGCCAATCTTCCCAGGGGGCCTACGAGCAGTACTTC.

The chain employs TRBV7-8 and TRBJ1-4, with D possibly being TRBD1 (5 bases). The CDR3 runs to 15 residues. In germline, CDR1 is SGHVS, CDR2 FQNEAQ. V dropped 4 bases and J dropped 0 bases, with 9 bases sitting between them. As DNA, the CDR3 is TGTGCCAGCAGCTCCAGGGTTTCAACTAATGAAAAACTGTTTTTT. This sequence encodes CASSSRVSTNEKLFF.

This sequence joins TRBV27 and TRBJ1-1; D unclear. Germline V gene sequence: CDR1 MNHEY, CDR2 SMNVEV (reference sequence). V lost 5 bases to trimming and J lost 2 bases, with 15 bases between them. The CDR3 is 15 residues long. CDR3 residues: CASSTIEEANTEAFF. As DNA, the CDR3 is TGTGCCAGCAGTACGATCGAGGAAGCTAACACTGAAGCTTTCTTT.

The chain recombines TRBV19 with TRBJ2-7; D remains ambiguous. Trimming took off 1 base at V and 2 bases at J, with 6 bases between the two ends. The germline V gene encodes CDR1 LNHDA and CDR2 SQIVND (reference sequence). The CDR3 has 13 amino acids. This CDR3 is CASSIAGTYEQYF. DNA for the CDR3: TGTGCCAGTAGTATAGCAGGAACCTACGAGCAGTACTTC.

Concerning this clone itself: A far larger clone differs by one base, so this is likely a read error. The gene calls are TRBV6-5 and TRBJ2-1; 12 bases match TRBD2. This CDR3 is built from 15 residues. Germline CDR1 reads MNHEY; CDR2 reads SVGAGI. DNA for the CDR3: TGTGCCAGCAGTGACTCTAGCGGGGGGGCCAATGAGCAGTTCTTC. It codes for CASSDSSGGANEQFF.

The chain carries TRBV7-9 and TRBJ2-7, with TRBD1 matching over 9 bases. V was clipped by 4 bases and J by 11 bases; unmatched bases: 15. The germline V gene has CDR1 SEHNR and CDR2 FQNEAQ (reference sequence). This CDR3 spans 15 amino acids. The CDR3 spells CASSWGDRVPAGEYF. For the CDR3, the DNA is TGTGCCAGCAGCTGGGGGGACAGGGTGCCTGCGGGCGAGTACTTC.